The next 14 T cell receptor beta chains were all read from a single sample in a study of response to subunit inactivated influenza vaccine. TCRdb called the RT-PCR reads again in MiXCR, with one record for every CDR3 protein. The profile covers around 480,000 distinct CDR3 sequences, with approximately 11% appearing a single time and about an eighth taken by the ten largest. The sequenced sample was PBMCs from blood, obtained more than 35 days after vaccination. The origin of the receptors is a man in his fifties who received an inactivated influenza vaccine.

V and J are TRBV6-2 or TRBV6-3 and TRBJ2-7; D unclear. This CDR3 is 12 amino acids long. The germline V gene encodes CDR1 MNHEY and CDR2 SVGEGT. The V end lost 2 bases, the J end lost 4 bases, and 6 bases lay between the germline ends. The CDR3 DNA is TGTGCCAGCAGTTACCGCCTGTACGAGCAGTACTTC. As protein: CASSYRLYEQYF.

On this clonotype: One end of the junction fails to match germline, which may point to a read error. This sequence joins TRBV7-7 and TRBJ1-1; possible D gene TRBD1, 5 bases. Germline V gene sequence: CDR1 SSHAT, CDR2 FNYEAQ (reference sequence). This CDR3 is 20 amino acids long. CDR3 bases: TGTGCTAGCAGCTTATTTCGGTTGAGGTCCTCAGGGTTAGGGAACACTGAAGCTTTCTTT. Translation: CASSLFRLRSSGLGNTEAFF.

This clonotype was counted only a few times. The V gene is TRBV10-3, the J gene TRBJ2-5; the D is unclear. The CDR3 has 13 residues. Trimming pared 2 bases from V and 2 bases from J, leaving 6 bases between. Germline V gives CDR1 ENHRY, CDR2 SYGVKD. This chain's CDR3 is CAISEMPQETQYF. In DNA form, the CDR3 reads TGTGCCATCAGTGAGATGCCACAAGAGACCCAGTACTTC.

The V gene is TRBV6-6, the J gene TRBJ2-6; D unresolved. The V end was cut by 7 bases, the J end by 2 bases, with 6 bases between. This CDR3 region has 13 residues. Germline lookup yields CDR1 MNHNY and CDR2 SVGAGI (reference sequence). CDR3 bases: TGTGCCAGCAATCGGGCTGGGGCCAACGTCCTGACTTTC. This gives the protein CASNRAGANVLTF.

This clonotype was recorded a few times. Written as DNA, the CDR3 is TGCAGTGCTAGAAATCTAGCGGTGAACCAAGAGACCCAGTACTTC. It translates to CSARNLAVNQETQYF. The J gene is TRBJ2-5, the V gene TRBV20-1; 7 bases map to TRBD2. Germline CDR1 reads DFQATT; CDR2 reads SNEGSKA (reference sequence). Trimming cost V 2 bases and J 0 bases; bases outside gene matches: 6. CDR3 length: 15 amino acids.

This clonotype was picked up many times. CDR3 bases: TGTGCCGCCAAGACTAGTCCTGCCGTGGAGACCCAGTACTTC. Its translation is CAAKTSPAVETQYF. The gene calls are TRBV10-3 and TRBJ2-5; tentatively, D is TRBD2 (6 bases). The CDR3 is made up of 14 amino acids. The V and J ends lost 11 bases and 5 bases respectively, with 21 bases between them. Germline CDR1 and CDR2: ENHRY and SYGVKD.

Worth noting for this clonotype: A read error may be the cause here, since a much bigger clone is one base away. The V and J genes are TRBV12-3 or TRBV12-4 and TRBJ2-3; 7 bases line up with TRBD1. The CDR3 has 15 amino acids. CDR3 protein: CASRGTVPSTVTQYF. The CDR3 coding sequence is TGTGCCAGCAGGGGGACAGTACCTAGCACAGTTACGCAGTATTTT.

The chain has TRBV9 and TRBJ2-5; D possibly corresponds to TRBD2 (6 bases). The V end lost 0 bases, the J end lost 1 base, and 10 bases lay between the germline ends. Per the germline V gene, CDR1 is SGDLS and CDR2 is YYNGEE. The CDR3 contains 15 residues. As DNA, the CDR3 is TGTGCCAGCAGCGTAGCTACCGGGGGCCAAGAGACCCAGTACTTC. It translates to CASSVATGGQETQYF.

The V and J genes are TRBV15 and TRBJ1-5, with D hard to call. Germline CDR1 and CDR2: LNHNV and YYDKDF (reference sequence). V was pared by 3 bases and J by 4 bases, with 7 bases between. The CDR3 extends over 13 amino acids. The CDR3 DNA sequence: TGTGCCACCAGCAGGACTCTAAATCAGCCCCAGCATTTT. Translated, it gives CATSRTLNQPQHF. The full variable domain, in which reference TRBV15 and TRBJ1-5 provide the parts outside the CDR3, is DAMVIQNPRYQVTQFGKPVTLSCSQTLNHNVMYWYQQKSSQAPKLLFHYYDKDFNNEADTPDNFQSRRPNTSFCFLDIRSPGLGDTAMYLCATSRTLNQPQHFGDGTRLSIL.

V and J are TRBV14 and TRBJ2-3; 9 positions match TRBD1. Looked up from germline, CDR1 is SGHDN and CDR2 is FVKESK. V trimming: 4 bases; J trimming: 3 bases; junction bases outside the gene matches: 5. The length of the CDR3 is 15 residues. The CDR3 DNA sequence: TGTGCCAGCAGCCCCCGGGACAGGGAGACAGATACGCAGTATTTT. Translation gives CASSPRDRETDTQYF. Drawing the rest from reference TRBV14 and TRBJ2-3, the complete variable domain is EAGVTQFPSHSVIEKGQTVTLRCDPISGHDNLYWYRRVMGKEIKFLLHFVKESKQDESGMPNNRFLAERTGGTYSTLKVQPAELEDSGVYFCASSPRDRETDTQYFGPGTRLTVL.

This clonotype was recorded a few times. This chain joins TRBV3-1 and TRBJ2-7; no clear D gene. The germline CDR1 and CDR2 sequences are LGHDT and YNNKEL (reference sequence). The CDR3 runs to 13 residues. Trimming cost V 2 bases and J 6 bases, with 11 bases left between them. CDR3 DNA: TGTGCCAGCAGCCAAACGCGCTTGTTCGAGCAGTACTTC. Its protein is CASSQTRLFEQYF.

The CDR3 sequence is CASGRLAGGLEQFF. The CDR3 DNA reads TGTGCCAGCGGACGACTAGCGGGGGGGCTTGAGCAGTTCTTC. The rearrangement links TRBV12-3 or TRBV12-4 to TRBJ2-1; 14 nucleotides align to TRBD2. The CDR3 has 14 residues. J lost 9 bases, V lost 8 bases, and 6 bases had no gene match.

The table lists this clonotype with a few counts. The V and J genes are TRBV4-2 and TRBJ2-2; tentative D call: TRBD2 (7 bases). V was trimmed by 1 base and J by 3 bases, leaving 12 bases between them. The CDR3 is 16 amino acids. Germline CDR1 reads LGHNA; CDR2 reads YNFKEQ. CDR3 residues: CASSQVRGADTGELFF. CDR3 DNA sequence: TGTGCCAGCAGCCAAGTTCGGGGGGCTGACACCGGGGAGCTGTTTTTT.

In this sample, this clonotype turned up many times. J is TRBJ1-2 and V is TRBV5-6; D remains ambiguous. Germline V CDR1 and CDR2: SGHDT, YYEEEE. Trimming left V 4 bases short and J 2 bases short, with 18 bases between. There are 16 residues in the CDR3. Here the CDR3 reads CASSPNPGPWNYGYTF. CDR3 bases: TGTGCCAGCAGCCCCAATCCGGGCCCCTGGAACTATGGCTACACCTTC.